Listed here are 14 T cell receptor beta chains from one sample, sequenced in a study of identical twins. MiXCR, applied by TCRdb to the 5' RACE reads, yields one record per CDR3 protein. The profile shows fewer than 900,000 distinct CDR3 sequences, approximately 21% of them singletons. These sequences were also reported in another study, on T cells expressing NK-cell markers.

Sequencing input: PBMCs. The receptors shown here come from a young woman in good health.

The V gene is TRBV20-1, the J gene TRBJ2-5, with TRBD2 matching over 9 bases. CDR1 is DFQATT, CDR2 SNEGSKA, per germline (reference sequence). The CDR3 sequence is 12 residues long. DNA of the CDR3: TGCAGCGCGGGGGGGACCCAAGAGACCCAGTACTTC. Its protein is CSAGGTQETQYF.

This clonotype was seen at least ten times. The chain uses TRBV20-1 and TRBJ2-5; 13 positions agree with TRBD2. Trimming at V came to 1 base and at J to 5 bases, leaving 4 bases not matched to a gene. This CDR3 contains 15 residues. The germline V gene has CDR1 DFQATT and CDR2 SNEGSKA (reference sequence). In DNA, the CDR3 is TGCAGTGCTAGAGGACTAGCGGGAGGCCGTGAGACCCAGTACTTC. Encoded protein: CSARGLAGGRETQYF.

The V gene is TRBV6-2 or TRBV6-3, the J gene TRBJ1-5; 11 nucleotides line up with TRBD1. V dropped 6 bases and J dropped 5; count of bases not matched to a gene: 9. The CDR3 sequence is 16 residues long. The germline V gene encodes CDR1 MNHEY and CDR2 SVGEGT. The CDR3 sequence: CASRPFRTGGHQPQHF. The CDR3 bases are TGTGCCAGCAGGCCGTTCCGGACAGGGGGCCATCAGCCCCAGCATTTT.

The chain joins TRBV20-1 to TRBJ2-7, with D unresolved. V lost 3 bases, J lost 2 bases, and 11 bases lay in between. Germline CDR1 and CDR2: DFQATT and SNEGSKA (reference sequence). The CDR3 runs 13 residues. CDR3 in DNA: TGCAGTGCTAGCCCCTCAAATGCCTACGAGCAGTACTTC. This translates into CSASPSNAYEQYF.

This chain connects TRBV10-3 to TRBJ2-7, with D possibly called TRBD1 or TRBD2 (5 bases each). This CDR3 spans 13 amino acids. CDR1 and CDR2 (germline): ENHRY, SYGVKD. V was trimmed by 6 bases and J by 5 bases, leaving 14 bases between them. This CDR3 is CAISTGTGDEQYF. The CDR3, as DNA: TGTGCCATCAGCACCGGGACCGGGGACGAGCAGTACTTC.

The gene calls are TRBV6-5 and TRBJ1-1; TRBD1 might be the D (5 bases). CDR3 size: 15 residues. Trimming stripped 2 bases from V and 5 bases from J, with 15 bases between. Germline CDR1 MNHEY, CDR2 SVGAGI. The CDR3 loop reads CASSYAGEGKTEAFF. As DNA, the CDR3 is TGTGCCAGCAGTTACGCGGGGGAGGGGAAAACTGAAGCTTTCTTT.

This clonotype occurred many times. V gene TRBV2 combines with J gene TRBJ2-3, with a possible D match to TRBD1 (5 bases). CDR1 and CDR2 from the germline V gene are SNHLY and FYNNEI. Trimming cost V 1 base and J 3 bases, with 14 bases left between them. The CDR3 has 16 amino acids. In DNA form, the CDR3 reads TGTGCCAGCAGTGAAGGGACACAGTCAGTAACAGATACGCAGTATTTT. This translates into CASSEGTQSVTDTQYF.

This chain connects TRBV6-1 to TRBJ2-1; D is unresolved. The V and J ends lost 3 bases and 5 bases respectively, with 5 bases between them. CDR3 length: 12 residues. CDR1 is MNHNS and CDR2 is SASEGT in the germline V gene. The CDR3 DNA follows: TGTGCCAGCAGTGACTTAGACAATGAGCAGTTCTTC. It yields the protein CASSDLDNEQFF.

The rearrangement joins TRBV5-5 to TRBJ2-7; 8 nucleotides match TRBD2. The V and J ends lost 5 bases and 2 bases, in that order; junction bases with no gene match: 9. Germline V gene data show CDR1 as SGHKS and CDR2 as YYEKEE (reference sequence). This CDR3 comprises 15 residues. The CDR3 sequence: CASSPDVGGAYEQYF. The CDR3, as DNA: TGTGCCAGCAGTCCGGACGTCGGGGGGGCCTACGAGCAGTACTTC.

The chain joins TRBV9 to TRBJ2-3; no clear D. Germline-derived CDR1 and CDR2 are SGDLS and YYNGEE. Trimming pared 7 bases from V and 1 base from J, leaving 7 bases between. The CDR3 runs to 12 residues. The CDR3 sequence is CASPPGTDTQYF. The CDR3 region has the DNA TGTGCCAGCCCCCCGGGCACAGATACGCAGTATTTT.

This clonotype was picked up a small number of times. The chain carries TRBV29-1 and TRBJ1-2; 8 positions match TRBD1. The CDR3 spans 13 residues. From germline, CDR1 is SQVTM and CDR2 ANQGSEA. Unmatched junction bases numbered 8, after V lost 3 bases and J lost 8 bases. Here the CDR3 reads CSVEGQGAWGYTF. The CDR3 coding sequence is TGCAGCGTTGAGGGCCAGGGGGCTTGGGGCTACACCTTC. Based on the CDR3 plus reference TRBV29-1 and TRBJ1-2, the full variable domain is SAVISQKPSRDICQRGTSLTIQCQVDSQVTMMFWYRQQPGQSLTLIATANQGSEATYESGFVIDKFPISRPNLTFSTLTVSNMSPEDSSIYLCSVEGQGAWGYTFGSGTRLTVV.

This chain links TRBV20-1 with TRBJ1-3; maybe TRBD1 (5 bases). The CDR3 has 15 residues. Looked up from germline, CDR1 is DFQATT and CDR2 is SNEGSKA (reference sequence). V was clipped by 3 bases and J by 4 bases, with 16 bases between them. CDR3 bases: TGCAGTGCTAGTTCTCGAGGGACTCAGGGAAACACCATATATTTT. Protein: CSASSRGTQGNTIYF.

This clonotype was observed a few times. V gene TRBV12-3 or TRBV12-4 combines with J gene TRBJ2-7; 9 bases are a match to TRBD2. V lost 5 bases to trimming and J lost 0 bases; unmatched junction nucleotides: 8. The CDR3 consists of 16 residues. CDR3 sequence (DNA): TGTGCCAGCAGTCCACCGGGACTAGCACGCTCCTACGAGCAGTACTTC. Residues: CASSPPGLARSYEQYF.

This clonotype was observed many times. The chain links TRBV3-1 to TRBJ2-7; 10 bases agree with TRBD2. With 0 bases clipped from V and 3 bases from J, the junction kept 5 bases outside the gene matches. The germline V gene encodes CDR1 LGHDT and CDR2 YNNKEL (reference sequence). The CDR3 runs to 16 residues. CDR3 protein: CASSQETGLASYEQYF. The CDR3 region has the DNA TGTGCCAGCAGCCAAGAGACGGGACTAGCGAGCTACGAGCAGTACTTC.